This TCR beta chain is from a study of blood T cell repertoires in COVID-19. Study-level background: COVID-19 samples collected from the United States, Italy and Spain covered acute and convalescent phases. PBMCs, B-cell-depleted T cells, or T cells provided the cDNA or gDNA that made up the material.

Authors' methods: Reference gene primer amplification yielded estimated nucleated cell counts. The data were produced by immunoSEQ multiplex PCR, yet TCRdb's version contains in-frame clones alone and is incomplete. That table gives V, J and clone size, and the DNA gave D and trimming. The top ten hold around 4.4% of the sample, which has a few hundred thousand clones, roughly 89% seen once. Germline trimming cut 4 bases from V and 2 bases from J; bases unmatched to any gene: 8. This CDR3 spans 15 amino acids. The V gene's germline CDR1 is SGHRS and CDR2 YFSETQ. V is TRBV5-1 and J is TRBJ2-7; TRBD1 matches 8 bases. Sequencing input: PBMCs or T cells enriched from blood (not recorded which). This receptor was taken from a woman younger than 30 with acute COVID-19. The CDR3, as DNA: TGCGCCAGCAGCCGGCCGGACAGGGCAACCTACGAGCAGTACTTC. It specifies CASSRPDRATYEQYF.